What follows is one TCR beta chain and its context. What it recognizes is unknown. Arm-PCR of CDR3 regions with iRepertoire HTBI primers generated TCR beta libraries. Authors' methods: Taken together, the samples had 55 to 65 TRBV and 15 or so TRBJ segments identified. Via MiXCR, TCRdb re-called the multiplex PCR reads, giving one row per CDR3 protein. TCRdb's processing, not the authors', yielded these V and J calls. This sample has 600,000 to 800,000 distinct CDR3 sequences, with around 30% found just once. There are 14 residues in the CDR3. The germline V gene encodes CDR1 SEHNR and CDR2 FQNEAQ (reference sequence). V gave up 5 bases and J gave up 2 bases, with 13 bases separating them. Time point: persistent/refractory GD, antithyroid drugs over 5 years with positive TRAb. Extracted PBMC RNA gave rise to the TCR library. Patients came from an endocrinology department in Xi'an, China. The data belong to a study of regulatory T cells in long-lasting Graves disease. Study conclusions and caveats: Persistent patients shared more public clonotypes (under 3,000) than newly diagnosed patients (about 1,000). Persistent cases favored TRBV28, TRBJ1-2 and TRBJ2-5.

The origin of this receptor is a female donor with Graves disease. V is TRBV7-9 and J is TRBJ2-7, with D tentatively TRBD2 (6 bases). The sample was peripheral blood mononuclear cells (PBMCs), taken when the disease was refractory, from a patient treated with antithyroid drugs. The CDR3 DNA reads TGTGCCAGCAGCCTTCACGGGGGAACCTACGAGCAGTACTTC. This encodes CASSLHGGTYEQYF.